The 9 T cell receptor beta chains given below trace back to one sample, sequenced in a study of Ad26.COV2.S vaccination and SARS-CoV-2 variants. Treatment indicated: 19 received Ad26.COV2.S at low or high dose, single or two shots; about five received placebo; per-sample allocation not given. After the first vaccine or placebo injection, samples were drawn on day 63. Here immunoSEQ multiplex PCR was the method, and the copy in TCRdb shows in-frame clones only, minus some. The repertoire includes 300,000 to 500,000 clones, more than 85% of them detected once, and approximately 3.7% sits in the top ten. The source was peripheral blood, collected in a trial of Ad26.COV2.S vaccine versus placebo. The source is a person between 18 and 65 years old who received the Ad26.COV2.S COVID-19 vaccine or a placebo.

This chain joins TRBV5-6 and TRBJ2-2; TRBD2 is a possible D gene (6 bases). The CDR3 is made up of 12 amino acids. The V gene's germline CDR1 is SGHDT and CDR2 YYEEEE. Trimming took 3 bases from V and 7 from J, leaving 7 bases between them. The CDR3 reads CASSWGDGELFF. The CDR3 region has the DNA TGTGCCAGCAGCTGGGGGGACGGGGAGCTGTTTTTT.

The chain carries TRBV4-3 and TRBJ1-1, with D maybe TRBD1 (6 bases). Trimming took off 0 bases at V and 7 bases at J, with 12 bases between the two ends. Germline assignment: CDR1 LGHNA and CDR2 YSLEER. The CDR3 loop spans 14 amino acids. CDR3 loop: CASSQDGTQGEAFF. The CDR3 coding sequence is TGCGCCAGCAGCCAAGATGGGACACAAGGTGAAGCTTTCTTT.

V and J are TRBV6-5 and TRBJ2-7; TRBD1 aligns across 7 bases. V was pared by 0 bases and J by 5 bases, with 7 bases of the junction left unmatched. From germline, CDR1 is MNHEY and CDR2 SVGAGI. The CDR3 is made up of 15 amino acids. CDR3 residues: CASSYSVTGADEQYF. CDR3 nucleotide sequence: TGTGCCAGCAGTTACTCGGTTACAGGGGCCGACGAGCAGTACTTC.

The chain employs TRBV19 and TRBJ1-5; no definite D call. The length of the CDR3 is 12 residues. Germline lookup yields CDR1 LNHDA and CDR2 SQIVND (reference sequence). V shed 4 bases and J shed 5 bases, with 6 bases lying between them. The CDR3 DNA sequence: TGTGCCAGTAGTACAAGTGATCAGCCCCAGCATTTT. As protein: CASSTSDQPQHF.

The chain couples TRBV7-6 to TRBJ1-5, with TRBD1 matching over 9 bases. V gave up 5 bases and J gave up 1 base; unmatched junction bases: 6. Germline-derived CDR1 and CDR2 are SGHVS and FNYEAQ. The CDR3 has 16 amino acids. CDR3 sequence (DNA): TGTGCCAGCAGCCCAATCGGACAGGGGAGCAATCAGCCCCAGCATTTT. Its translation is CASSPIGQGSNQPQHF.

This chain uses TRBV2 with TRBJ1-5, with TRBD1 identical over 7 bases. The V segment lost 8 bases and the J segment 4 bases; nucleotides outside the gene matches: 8. Germline CDR1 and CDR2: SNHLY and FYNNEI. This CDR3 has 14 amino acids. This chain's CDR3 is CASLGQELNQPQHF. CDR3 coding DNA: TGTGCCAGCCTTGGACAGGAACTTAATCAGCCCCAGCATTTT.

In its sample, this clone was seen once. The chain has TRBV29-1 and TRBJ2-2; TRBD2 is a possible D gene (6 bases). V dropped 7 bases and J dropped 3 bases, with 15 bases sitting between them. The CDR3 extends over 14 amino acids. Germline V gene data show CDR1 as SQVTM and CDR2 as ANQGSEA. CDR3 loop: CSASVGGDTGELFF. DNA of the CDR3: TGCAGCGCCAGTGTGGGCGGGGACACCGGGGAGCTGTTTTTT.

The chain is built from TRBV27 and TRBJ2-7; D is undetermined. Germline-derived CDR1 and CDR2 are MNHEY and SMNVEV (reference sequence). V dropped 3 bases and J dropped 0 bases, with 9 bases sitting between them. The CDR3 totals 14 residues. As DNA, the CDR3 is TGTGCCAGCAGTTTTACGGAAAGCTCCTACGAGCAGTACTTC. Translation gives CASSFTESSYEQYF.

The chain combines TRBV7-2 with TRBJ1-3; the D gene is possibly TRBD1 (6 bases). V lost 2 bases to trimming and J lost 0 bases, with 11 bases between them. The CDR3 is 16 amino acids. CDR1 and CDR2 from the germline V gene are SGHTA and FQGNSA. The CDR3 DNA reads as TGTGCCAGCAGCTTAAACAGGGCCATCTCTGGAAACACCATATATTTT. Amino acids: CASSLNRAISGNTIYF.